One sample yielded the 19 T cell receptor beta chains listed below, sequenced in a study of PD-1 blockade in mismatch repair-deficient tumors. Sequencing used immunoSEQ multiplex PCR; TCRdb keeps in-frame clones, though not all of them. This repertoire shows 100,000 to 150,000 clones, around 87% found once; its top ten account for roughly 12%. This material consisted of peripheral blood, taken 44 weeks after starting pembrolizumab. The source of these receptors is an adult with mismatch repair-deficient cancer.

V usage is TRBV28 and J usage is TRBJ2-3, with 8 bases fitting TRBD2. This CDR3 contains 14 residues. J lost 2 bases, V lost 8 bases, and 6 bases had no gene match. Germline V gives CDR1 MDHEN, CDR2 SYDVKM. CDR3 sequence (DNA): TGTGCCAGCCAAACTAGCGGACTCACAGATACGCAGTATTTT. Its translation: CASQTSGLTDTQYF.

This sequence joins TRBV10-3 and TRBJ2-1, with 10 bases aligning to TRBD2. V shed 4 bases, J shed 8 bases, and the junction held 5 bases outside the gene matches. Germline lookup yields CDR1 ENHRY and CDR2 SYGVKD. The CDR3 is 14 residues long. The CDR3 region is CAISASGSRDEQFF. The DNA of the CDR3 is TGTGCCATCAGTGCTAGCGGGAGTAGGGATGAGCAGTTCTTC.

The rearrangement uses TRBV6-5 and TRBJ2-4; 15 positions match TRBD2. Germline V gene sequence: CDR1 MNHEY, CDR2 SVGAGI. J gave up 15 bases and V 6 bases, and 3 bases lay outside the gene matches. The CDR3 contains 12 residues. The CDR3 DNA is TGTGCCAGCAGCAGGACTAGCGGGAGGGTGTACTTC. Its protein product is CASSRTSGRVYF.

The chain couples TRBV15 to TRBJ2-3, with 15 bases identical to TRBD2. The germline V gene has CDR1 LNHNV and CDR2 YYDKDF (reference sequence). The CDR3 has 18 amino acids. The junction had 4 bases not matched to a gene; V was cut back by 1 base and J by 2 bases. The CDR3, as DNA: TGTGCCACCAGCAGAGTGAGGACTAGCGGGAGGGCCACAGATACGCAGTATTTT. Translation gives CATSRVRTSGRATDTQYF. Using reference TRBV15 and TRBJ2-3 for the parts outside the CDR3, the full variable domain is DAMVIQNPRYQVTQFGKPVTLSCSQTLNHNVMYWYQQKSSQAPKLLFHYYDKDFNNEADTPDNFQSRRPNTSFCFLDIRSPGLGDTAMYLCATSRVRTSGRATDTQYFGPGTRLTVL.

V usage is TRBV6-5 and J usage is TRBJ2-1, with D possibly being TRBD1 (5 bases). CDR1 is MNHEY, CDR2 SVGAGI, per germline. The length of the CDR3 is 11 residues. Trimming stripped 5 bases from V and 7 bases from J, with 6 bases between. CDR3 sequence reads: CASSRQNEQFF. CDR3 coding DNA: TGTGCCAGCAGTAGACAGAATGAGCAGTTCTTC.

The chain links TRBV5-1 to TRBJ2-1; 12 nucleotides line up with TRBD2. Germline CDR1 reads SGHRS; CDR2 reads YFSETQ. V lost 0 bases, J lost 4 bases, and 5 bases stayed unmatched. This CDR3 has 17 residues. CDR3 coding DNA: TGCGCCAGCAGCTTGGAAGGGACTAGCGGGTTTTACAATGAGCAGTTCTTC. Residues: CASSLEGTSGFYNEQFF.

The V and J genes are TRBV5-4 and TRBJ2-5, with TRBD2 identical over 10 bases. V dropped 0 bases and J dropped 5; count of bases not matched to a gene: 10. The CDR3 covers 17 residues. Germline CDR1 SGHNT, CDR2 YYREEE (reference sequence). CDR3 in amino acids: CASSLGGLAGDLETQYF. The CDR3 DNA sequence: TGTGCCAGCAGCTTGGGGGGGCTAGCGGGAGACTTGGAGACCCAGTACTTC.

This CDR3 reads CASSEDPGQGADTQYF. The CDR3 DNA is TGTGCCAGCAGTGAAGACCCGGGACAGGGGGCAGATACGCAGTATTTT. The chain recombines TRBV6-1 with TRBJ2-3; 11 nucleotides align to TRBD1. Germline V gene sequence: CDR1 MNHNS, CDR2 SASEGT. CDR3 length: 16 amino acids. J gave up 4 bases and V 1 base, and 4 bases lay outside the gene matches.

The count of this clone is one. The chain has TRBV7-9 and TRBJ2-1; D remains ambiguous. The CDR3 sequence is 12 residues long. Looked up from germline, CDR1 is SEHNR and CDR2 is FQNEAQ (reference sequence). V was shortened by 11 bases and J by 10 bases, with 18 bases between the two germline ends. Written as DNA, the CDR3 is TGTGCCTCAAGGTTGGTCCGTTCCGAGCAGTTCTTC. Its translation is CASRLVRSEQFF.

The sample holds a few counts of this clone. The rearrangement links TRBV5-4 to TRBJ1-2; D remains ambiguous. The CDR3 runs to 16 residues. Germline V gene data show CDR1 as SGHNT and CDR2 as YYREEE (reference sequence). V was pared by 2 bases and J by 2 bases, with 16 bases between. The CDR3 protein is CASSLDIEAKNYGYTF. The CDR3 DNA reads TGTGCCAGCAGCTTAGACATAGAGGCTAAGAACTATGGCTACACCTTC.

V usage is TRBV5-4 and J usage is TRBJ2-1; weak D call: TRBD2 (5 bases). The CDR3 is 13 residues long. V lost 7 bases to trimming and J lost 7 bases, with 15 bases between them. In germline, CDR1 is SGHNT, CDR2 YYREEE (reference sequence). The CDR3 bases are TGTGCCAGCTTGGACGGGAATTTAAATGAGCAGTTCTTC. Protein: CASLDGNLNEQFF.

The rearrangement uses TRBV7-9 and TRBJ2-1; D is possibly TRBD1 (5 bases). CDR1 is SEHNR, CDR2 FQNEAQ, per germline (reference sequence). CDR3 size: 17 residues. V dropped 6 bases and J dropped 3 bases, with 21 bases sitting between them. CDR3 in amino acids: CASSPSPTYDSYNEQFF. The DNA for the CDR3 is TGTGCCAGCAGTCCGTCCCCAACGTACGACAGCTACAATGAGCAGTTCTTC.

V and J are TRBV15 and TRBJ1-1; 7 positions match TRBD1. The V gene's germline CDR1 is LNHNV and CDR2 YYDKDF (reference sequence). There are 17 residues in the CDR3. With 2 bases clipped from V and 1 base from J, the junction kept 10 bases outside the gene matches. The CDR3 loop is CATSRFRDRPRNTEAFF. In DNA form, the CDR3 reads TGTGCCACCAGCAGATTCCGGGACAGACCCCGGAACACTGAAGCTTTCTTT.

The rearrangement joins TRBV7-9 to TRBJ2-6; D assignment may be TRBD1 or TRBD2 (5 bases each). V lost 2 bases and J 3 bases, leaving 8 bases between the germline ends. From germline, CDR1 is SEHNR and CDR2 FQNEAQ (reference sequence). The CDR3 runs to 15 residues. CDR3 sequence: CASSLWGSGANVLTF. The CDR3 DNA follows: TGTGCCAGCAGCTTATGGGGGAGTGGGGCCAACGTCCTGACTTTC.

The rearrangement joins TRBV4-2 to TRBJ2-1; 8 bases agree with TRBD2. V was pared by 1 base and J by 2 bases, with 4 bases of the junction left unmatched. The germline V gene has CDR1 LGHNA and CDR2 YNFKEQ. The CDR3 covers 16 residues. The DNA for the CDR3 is TGTGCCAGCAGCCAAGGGGGCGGGAGGACCTACAATGAGCAGTTCTTC. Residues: CASSQGGGRTYNEQFF.

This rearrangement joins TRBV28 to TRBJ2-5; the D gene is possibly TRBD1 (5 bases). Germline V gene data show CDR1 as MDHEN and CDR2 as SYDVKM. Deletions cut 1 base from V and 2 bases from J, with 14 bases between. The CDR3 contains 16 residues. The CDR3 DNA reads TGTGCCAGCAGTTTATTGTCAGGGAATCGACAAGAGACCCAGTACTTC. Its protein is CASSLLSGNRQETQYF.

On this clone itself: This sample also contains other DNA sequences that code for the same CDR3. The CDR3 nucleotides read TGTGCCAGCAGCCTCGCTTTGGAGCAGTACTTC. It encodes CASSLALEQYF. V and J are TRBV7-9 and TRBJ2-7; no clear D gene. The CDR3 loop spans 11 amino acids. Looked up from germline, CDR1 is SEHNR and CDR2 is FQNEAQ (reference sequence). The germline V and J ends were trimmed by 5 bases and 7 bases, with 9 bases remaining between them.

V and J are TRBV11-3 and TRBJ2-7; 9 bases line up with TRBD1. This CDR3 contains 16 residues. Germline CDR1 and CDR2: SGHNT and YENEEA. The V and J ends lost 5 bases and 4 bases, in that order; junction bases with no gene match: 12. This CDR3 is CASSAHTGGRSYEQYF. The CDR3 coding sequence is TGTGCCAGCAGCGCCCACACAGGGGGCAGGTCTTACGAGCAGTACTTC.

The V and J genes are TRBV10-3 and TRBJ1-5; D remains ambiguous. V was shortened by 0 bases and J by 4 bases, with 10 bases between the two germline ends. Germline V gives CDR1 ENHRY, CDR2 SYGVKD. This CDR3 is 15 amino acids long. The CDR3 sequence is CAISESATVNQPQHF. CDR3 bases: TGTGCCATCAGTGAGTCGGCGACGGTGAATCAGCCCCAGCATTTT.